The source of this TCR beta chain is a study of blood T cell repertoires in COVID-19. At the level of the study: COVID-19 samples collected from the United States, Italy and Spain covered acute and convalescent phases. Nucleic acid was either cDNA or gDNA, and it came from T cells, B-cell-depleted T cells, or PBMCs.

Germline values: CDR1 MGHDK, CDR2 SYGVNS. The CDR3 loop spans 14 amino acids. V lost 6 bases and J lost 1; bases outside the gene matches: 4. Per the authors' pipeline: Estimated nucleated cell counts came from reference gene primer amplification. The assay was immunoSEQ multiplex PCR, and TCRdb's table has in-frame clones only and misses some. V, J and clone size reflect that table, while D and trimming were determined from the DNA. The top ten hold approximately 0.5% of the sample, which has approximately 90,000 clones, about nine tenths seen once. This clone was observed a single time. Sequenced: peripheral blood. This TCR came from a man aged 60 to 75 with acute or convalescent COVID-19. The gene calls are TRBV25-1 and TRBJ1-2; 8 bases line up with TRBD1. CDR3 DNA: TGTGCCAGCAGGCCGACAGGGGTTAACTATGGCTACACCTTC. Its protein is CASRPTGVNYGYTF.